A selection of T cell receptor beta chains follows, all from one sample in a study of T cells in localized non-small cell lung cancer. Sequencing used immunoSEQ multiplex PCR; TCRdb keeps in-frame clones, though not all of them. The table records some 34,000 clones, 80% of them present only once. The sample in question was peripheral blood, obtained before any cancer treatment. These receptors originate from a male donor at least 60 years old with stage III squamous cell lung carcinoma. Both conserved end residues are part of each CDR3. Fields, in order: J gene, D gene, V gene, clone size, CDR3 protein, CDR3 DNA. The D gene is left open where the match is weak. Size tells how often a clone was seen (once, few, many) or the class of an expanded clone, and some rows leave it out.

>TRBJ1-1|TRBD1|TRBV19|.
CASSPLDRGLNTEAFF
TGTGCCAGTAGTCCTCTTGACAGGGGATTGAACACTGAAGCTTTCTTT
>TRBJ2-1|.|TRBV20-1|once
CSANRVNEQFF
TGCAGTGCCAACAGGGTTAATGAGCAGTTCTTC
>TRBJ1-2|.|TRBV7-9|.
CASSFLETFGLYGYTF
TGTGCCAGCAGCTTCCTGGAGACTTTCGGATTGTATGGCTACACCTTC
>TRBJ1-6|.|TRBV7-2|.
CASSLDPGGGRSLHF
TGTGCCAGCAGCTTAGACCCTGGGGGGGGTCGGTCCCTCCACTTT
>TRBJ2-7|.|TRBV18|.
CASSRQAHEQYF
TGTGCCAGCTCACGGCAGGCCCACGAGCAGTACTTC
>TRBJ1-5|.|TRBV19|.
CASSQQVSNQPQHF
TGTGCCAGTAGTCAACAGGTTAGCAATCAGCCCCAGCATTTT
>TRBJ2-3|.|TRBV5-5|.
CASSSERAASTDTQYF
TGTGCCAGCAGCTCAGAGCGGGCAGCTAGCACAGATACGCAGTATTTT
>TRBJ1-2|.|TRBV6-6|.
CASRGGNYGYTF
TGTGCCAGCAGGGGAGGTAACTATGGCTACACCTTC
>TRBJ1-5|.|TRBV29-1|medium-sized
CSVGKGIDQPQHF
TGCAGCGTCGGAAAGGGAATCGATCAGCCCCAGCATTTT
>TRBJ1-4|.|TRBV6-6|few
CATRTNEKLFF
TGTGCCACAAGGACGAATGAAAAACTGTTTTTT
>TRBJ2-1|.|TRBV27|.
CASSPLTSSGAQYNEQFF
TGTGCCAGCAGTCCCCTTACTTCATCAGGGGCCCAATACAATGAGCAGTTCTTC
>TRBJ1-2|.|TRBV7-2|.
CASSPAGTQLGYTF
TGTGCCAGCAGCCCCGCCGGGACACAGCTTGGCTACACCTTC
>TRBJ2-1|TRBD1|TRBV6-5|.
CASTPGGRVNEQFF
TGTGCCAGCACCCCAGGGGGCAGGGTCAATGAGCAGTTCTTC
>TRBJ1-2|TRBD1|TRBV5-6|.
CASSTIGQGGYGYTF
TGTGCCAGCAGCACCATTGGACAGGGAGGCTATGGCTACACCTTC
>TRBJ2-7|.|TRBV6-5|.
CASSYSGEGHYEQYF
TGTGCCAGCAGTTACTCAGGGGAAGGGCACTACGAGCAGTACTTC
>TRBJ1-4|.|TRBV14|few
CASSQIGVQKLFF
TGTGCCAGCAGCCAAATCGGAGTTCAAAAACTGTTTTTT
>TRBJ1-3|.|TRBV7-6|.
CASSLRHPSSGNTIYF
TGTGCCAGCAGCCTTAGACACCCGAGCTCTGGAAACACCATATATTTT
>TRBJ2-1|TRBD2|TRBV6-5|.
CASKIPSGGWNEQFF
TGTGCCAGCAAAATCCCTAGCGGGGGGTGGAATGAGCAGTTCTTC
>TRBJ2-7|.|TRBV6-5|.
CASSYDGAYEQYF
TGTGCCAGCAGTTACGACGGCGCCTACGAGCAGTACTTC
>TRBJ2-2|TRBD2|TRBV4-1|.
CASSQVGSGSRGELFF
TGCGCCAGCAGCCAAGTAGGTAGCGGGAGTCGGGGGGAGCTGTTTTTT
>TRBJ2-7|.|TRBV19|.
CASSIGHQASYEQYF
TGTGCCAGTAGTATCGGACACCAGGCCTCCTACGAGCAGTACTTC
>TRBJ2-7|TRBD1|TRBV27|.
CASSPQTGPYEQYF
TGTGCCAGCAGTCCACAGACAGGGCCCTACGAGCAGTACTTC
>TRBJ2-7|.|TRBV9|.
CASSVGSGALSYEQYF
TGTGCCAGCAGCGTAGGGTCAGGGGCCCTGTCCTACGAGCAGTACTTC
>TRBJ2-1|.|TRBV6-5|.
CASSYSFRYNEQFF
TGTGCCAGCAGTTACTCGTTCCGATACAATGAGCAGTTCTTC
>TRBJ2-7|.|TRBV6-1|.
CASSPESGRTYEQYF
TGTGCCAGCTCCCCGGAATCGGGTCGAACCTACGAGCAGTACTTC
>TRBJ1-5|.|TRBV4-3|.
CASSRIDGQPQHF
TGCGCCAGCAGCAGAATCGACGGTCAGCCCCAGCATTTT
>TRBJ2-7|TRBD2|TRBV6-5|.
CASSPAVSGGEQYF
TGTGCCAGCAGCCCAGCCGTGAGCGGGGGCGAGCAGTACTTC
>TRBJ2-1|TRBD1|TRBV15|.
CATSRAGTATYNEQFF
TGTGCCACCAGCAGAGCTGGGACAGCTACCTACAATGAGCAGTTCTTC
>TRBJ1-4|.|TRBV7-2|.
CASSSRLGHEKLFF
TGTGCCAGCAGCTCCCGGCTGGGACACGAAAAACTGTTTTTT
>TRBJ1-4|TRBD1|TRBV19|.
CASSMSGQINEKLFF
TGTGCCAGTAGTATGTCGGGACAGATTAATGAAAAACTGTTTTTT
>TRBJ2-7|.|TRBV28|.
CASSSPRPATSYEQYF
TGTGCCAGCAGTTCCCCGAGGCCCGCAACCTCCTACGAGCAGTACTTC
>TRBJ1-3|.|TRBV2|.
CASTKTGPSGNTIYF
TGTGCCAGCACCAAGACAGGCCCATCTGGAAACACCATATATTTT
>TRBJ2-5|.|TRBV7-3|.
CASSRKGGETQYF
TGTGCCAGCAGTCGTAAGGGGGGAGAGACCCAGTACTTC
>TRBJ1-5|.|TRBV10-3|.
CAISAGGYSNQPQHF
TGTGCCATCAGTGCCGGCGGGTATAGCAATCAGCCCCAGCATTTT
>TRBJ2-7|.|TRBV5-6|.
CASSPTGAVFYEQYF
TGTGCCAGCAGCCCCACGGGGGCCGTGTTCTACGAGCAGTACTTC
>TRBJ2-7|.|TRBV19|few
CASSSGFHYEQYF
TGTGCCAGTAGTTCTGGGTTTCACTACGAGCAGTACTTC
>TRBJ2-7|.|TRBV4-3|.
CASSPRVSSYEQYF
TGCGCCAGCAGCCCCAGGGTTAGCTCCTACGAGCAGTACTTC
>TRBJ2-1|.|TRBV5-4|.
CASSFGNSYNEQFF
TGTGCCAGCAGCTTTGGGAATTCTTACAATGAGCAGTTCTTC
>TRBJ2-7|TRBD1|TRBV19|few
CASSGQAFTYEQYF
TGTGCCAGTAGCGGACAGGCATTTACCTACGAGCAGTACTTC
>TRBJ2-3|TRBD2|TRBV19|.
CASSTTGGRGTDTQYF
TGTGCCAGTAGCACTACGGGCGGGAGAGGCACAGATACGCAGTATTTT
>TRBJ2-3|.|TRBV9|.
CASSVVPAVGTDTQYF
TGTGCCAGCAGCGTAGTCCCCGCGGTAGGCACAGATACGCAGTATTTT
>TRBJ2-5|.|TRBV27|.
CASKGDGAGQETQYF
TGTGCCAGCAAGGGTGACGGAGCCGGGCAAGAGACCCAGTACTTC
>TRBJ2-7|TRBD2|TRBV7-2|.
CASSLAMGLENEQYF
TGTGCCAGCAGCTTAGCGATGGGACTAGAAAACGAGCAGTACTTC
>TRBJ2-2|TRBD2|TRBV10-3|.
CAISESTFAGGNTGELFF
TGTGCCATCAGTGAGTCGACATTTGCGGGGGGTAACACCGGGGAGCTGTTTTTT
>TRBJ2-7|.|TRBV27|.
CASSLSSDYPEQYF
TGTGCCAGCAGTTTATCCTCGGACTATCCCGAGCAGTACTTC
>TRBJ2-1|TRBD2|TRBV4-3|few
CASSLFLAGESNEQFF
TGCGCCAGCAGCCTATTCCTAGCGGGGGAATCAAATGAGCAGTTCTTC
>TRBJ2-1|.|TRBV10-2|.
CASSRDRDNEQFF
TGCGCCAGCAGCCGGGACCGAGACAATGAGCAGTTCTTC